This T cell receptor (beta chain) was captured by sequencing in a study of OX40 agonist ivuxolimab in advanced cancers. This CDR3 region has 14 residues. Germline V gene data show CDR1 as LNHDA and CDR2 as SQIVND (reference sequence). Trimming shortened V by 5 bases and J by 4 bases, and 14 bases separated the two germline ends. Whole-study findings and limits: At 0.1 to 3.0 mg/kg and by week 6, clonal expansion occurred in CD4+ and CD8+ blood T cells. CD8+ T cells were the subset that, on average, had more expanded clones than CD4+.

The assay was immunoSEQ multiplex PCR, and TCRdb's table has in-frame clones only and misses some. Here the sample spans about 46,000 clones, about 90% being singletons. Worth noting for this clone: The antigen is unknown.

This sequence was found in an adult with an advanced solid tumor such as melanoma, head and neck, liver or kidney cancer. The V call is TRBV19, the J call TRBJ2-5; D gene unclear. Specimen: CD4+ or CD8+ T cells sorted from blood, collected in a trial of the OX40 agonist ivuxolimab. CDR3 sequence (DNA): TGTGCCAGTAGTCCAAGATATGGAAGAGAGACCCAGTACTTC. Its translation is CASSPRYGRETQYF.